Below, 17 T cell receptor beta chains from the same sample are listed, as sequenced in a study of vaccination effects on CD4 cells after COVID-19 (dated by TCRdb to between 2021 and 2024). The protocol used for the library was the immunoSEQ multiplex PCR assay. Entries here come from immuneACCESS through TCRdb and include only in-frame sequences with V and J called. Some clones fail to appear in such tables; in the studies checked, an unresolved V gene covers under half of the shortfall, and the cause of the remainder is unknown. Counted in this sample were about 80,000 clones; over 75% of them appeared once. The top ten constitute over 0.95% of the sample. The ViraFEST assay stimulated PBMC with viral peptide pools and then used TCR sequencing to identify antigen-specific CD4+ T cell clonotypes by expansion. After more than nine days of culture, CD4+ T cells were isolated with the EasySep CD4+ T cell isolation kit. Each participant received two doses of an mRNA SARS-CoV-2 vaccine, either BNT162b2 or mRNA-1273.

These receptors lack a known antigen. This specimen consisted of CD4+ T cells from PBMCs cultured with HCoV-OC43 spike peptides, obtained after COVID-19 vaccination. The cell subset or site label for this specimen denotes: HCoV-OC43 spike overlapping peptide pool stimulation. These receptors all come from a human donor who received a COVID-19 vaccine.

The V and J genes are TRBV3-1 (or the pseudogene TRBV3-2) and TRBJ1-2; tentative D call: TRBD1 (5 bases). The CDR3 sequence is 14 residues long. Between the trimmed V and J ends, which lost 4 bases and 5 bases, there was a span of 14 bases. In germline, CDR1 is LGHDT, CDR2 YNNKEL (reference sequence). CDR3 in amino acids: CASSPGDIRYGYTF. CDR3 nucleotide sequence: TGTGCCAGCAGCCCGGGGGATATTAGATATGGCTACACCTTC.

This chain uses TRBV7-8 with TRBJ1-5; weak D call: TRBD1 (5 bases). In germline, CDR1 is SGHVS, CDR2 FQNEAQ. The V and J ends lost 1 base and 7 bases respectively, with 14 bases between them. This CDR3 comprises 15 residues. CDR3 DNA sequence: TGTGCCAGCAGCTTAGTTAAGGGGATGACACAGCCCCAGCATTTT. Amino acids: CASSLVKGMTQPQHF.

The chain joins TRBV30 to TRBJ1-1; D unresolved. There are 15 residues in the CDR3. The ends were cut back, 6 bases at V and 2 bases at J, with 19 bases in the middle. Looked up from germline, CDR1 is GTSNPN and CDR2 is SVGIG (reference sequence). CDR3 nucleotide sequence: TGTGCCTGCCTACCAAGGAGCCCTTTAAACACTGAAGCTTTCTTT. Protein sequence: CACLPRSPLNTEAFF.

The chain recombines TRBV7-2 with TRBJ1-1; D gene unclear. Trimming took 5 bases from V and 0 from J, leaving 13 bases between them. The CDR3 loop spans 15 amino acids. The germline V gene encodes CDR1 SGHTA and CDR2 FQGNSA. The CDR3 DNA reads as TGTGCCAGCAGCCTAGGGCCTCGGATGAACACTGAAGCTTTCTTT. Residues: CASSLGPRMNTEAFF.

The J gene is TRBJ2-2, the V gene TRBV10-2; possibly TRBD1 or TRBD2 for D (5 bases each). In germline, CDR1 is WSHSY, CDR2 SAAADI. This CDR3 contains 15 residues. Trimming removed 8 bases at V and 1 base at J, with 14 bases between. The CDR3 region has the DNA TGCGCCAGCGGGAGTGGGGCAGAGAACACCGGGGAGCTGTTTTTT. Protein product: CASGSGAENTGELFF.

The V call is TRBV24-1, the J call TRBJ2-1; D ambiguous. Germline CDR1 and CDR2: KGHDR and SFDVKD. The CDR3 length is 14 residues. Deletions cut 3 bases from V and 1 base from J, with 6 bases between. This chain's CDR3 is CATSDGRSYNEQFF. The CDR3 DNA is TGTGCCACCAGTGATGGCCGGTCCTACAATGAGCAGTTCTTC.

The chain carries TRBV28 and TRBJ2-6, with unresolved D. The CDR3 runs 14 residues. V was shortened by 8 bases and J by 0 bases, with 8 bases between the two germline ends. Germline assignment: CDR1 MDHEN and CDR2 SYDVKM. CDR3 protein: CASQRSSGANVLTF. CDR3 DNA sequence: TGTGCCAGCCAAAGAAGCTCTGGGGCCAACGTCCTGACTTTC.

The J gene is TRBJ1-1, the V gene TRBV24-1; weak D call: TRBD1 (5 bases). Between the trimmed V and J ends, which lost 2 bases and 0 bases, there was a span of 6 bases. The CDR3 is 14 amino acids. Per germline, CDR1 KGHDR and CDR2 SFDVKD. CDR3 DNA sequence: TGTGCCACCAGTGATTCGGGACTGAACACTGAAGCTTTCTTT. Translated: CATSDSGLNTEAFF.

The chain's CDR3 is CASSGGRGTDTQYF. The CDR3 bases are TGTGCCAGTAGTGGGGGCAGGGGGACAGATACGCAGTATTTT. The rearrangement uses TRBV19 and TRBJ2-3; 7 nucleotides line up with TRBD1. CDR1 LNHDA and CDR2 SQIVND come from the germline V gene (reference sequence). The V and J ends lost 5 bases and 3 bases, in that order; junction bases with no gene match: 5. The CDR3 spans 14 residues.

This chain uses TRBV18 with TRBJ2-6; D uncertain. Germline CDR1 reads KGHSH; CDR2 reads LQKENI. V lost 6 bases, J lost 0 bases, and 9 bases lay in between. This CDR3 region has 15 residues. The CDR3 DNA is TGTGCCAGCTCCCATATAAGCTCTGGGGCCAACGTCCTGACTTTC. Its translation is CASSHISSGANVLTF.

J is TRBJ2-2 and V is TRBV7-2; 9 nucleotides line up with TRBD2. The CDR3 spans 15 residues. Germline-derived CDR1 and CDR2 are SGHTA and FQGNSA. With 0 bases clipped from V and 6 bases from J, the junction kept 2 bases outside the gene matches. The CDR3 here is CASSLAERGAGELFF. Written as DNA, the CDR3 is TGTGCCAGCAGCTTAGCGGAGCGGGGGGCCGGGGAGCTGTTTTTT.

The gene calls are TRBV28 and TRBJ1-6; 9 bases agree with TRBD1. V trimming: 5 bases; J trimming: 10 bases; junction bases outside the gene matches: 9. Germline assignment: CDR1 MDHEN and CDR2 SYDVKM. CDR3 length: 15 amino acids. The CDR3 bases are TGTGCCAGCAGTGGGACGGGACAGGGTCTGTCACCCCTCCACTTT. It specifies CASSGTGQGLSPLHF.

This clone occurred once. This chain connects TRBV6-7 to TRBJ2-6; D may match TRBD1 or TRBD2 (7 bases each). TRBV6-7 is an ORF, with its function uncertain. The CDR3 spans 15 residues. The CDR3 loop is CGLQGGSSGANVLTF. The DNA of the CDR3 is TGTGGACTCCAGGGGGGGAGCTCTGGGGCCAACGTCCTGACTTTC.

This clone was seen a single time. The rearrangement links TRBV5-4 to TRBJ2-4; no clear D gene. CDR1 SGHNT and CDR2 YYREEE come from the germline V gene (reference sequence). V lost 0 bases to trimming and J lost 5 bases, with 15 bases between them. The CDR3 is made up of 16 amino acids. In nucleotides, the CDR3 is TGTGCCAGCAGCTTGGCCCCTGGACGAGGACAAAACATTCAGTACTTC. This sequence encodes CASSLAPGRGQNIQYF. Supplemented by reference TRBV5-4 and TRBJ2-4, the full variable domain reads ETGVTQSPTHLIKTRGQQVTLRCSSQSGHNTVSWYQQALGQGPQFIFQYYREEENGRGNFPPRFSGLQFPNYSSELNVNALELDDSALYLCASSLAPGRGQNIQYFGAGTRLSVL.

This rearrangement joins TRBV6-5 to TRBJ2-4, with D possibly matching TRBD2 (6 bases). V dropped 3 bases and J dropped 8 bases, with 14 bases sitting between them. The length of the CDR3 is 14 residues. CDR1 and CDR2 (germline): MNHEY, SVGAGI. DNA of the CDR3: TGTGCCAGCAGTTATGGAGGGCTTGAAGACATTCAGTACTTC. Translating it yields CASSYGGLEDIQYF.

The chain uses TRBV19 and TRBJ2-3; D unresolved. This CDR3 has 14 amino acids. Germline V gene lookup returns CDR1 LNHDA and CDR2 SQIVND (reference sequence). Trimming removed 1 base at V and 3 bases at J, with 8 bases between. CDR3 loop: CASSIGTVTDTQYF. CDR3 bases: TGTGCCAGTAGTATAGGGACGGTAACAGATACGCAGTATTTT.

J is TRBJ2-3 and V is TRBV5-1; D is perhaps TRBD2 (5 bases). Germline CDR1 and CDR2: SGHRS and YFSETQ. The CDR3 is made up of 15 amino acids. Trimming shortened V by 4 bases and J by 2 bases, and 14 bases separated the two germline ends. DNA for the CDR3: TGCGCCAGCAGCCCTGGTGGGAGTTTCACAGATACGCAGTATTTT. This sequence encodes CASSPGGSFTDTQYF.